The clone carrying this TCR beta chain was found once. Antigen: not known. This entry belongs to a study of cytomegalovirus exposure and HLA in healthy donors. For the study at large: Early on, a data release was issued that held 80 million or so unique TCRs from HLA-typed donors. Genotyping of under 500 donors showed that about 83% belonged to the Caucasian-associated ancestry cluster. Study-level points and caveats: Across donors, sequencing depth was assumed by presence/absence analyses to be roughly uniform.

The CDR3 is made up of 17 amino acids. Between the trimmed V and J ends, which lost 4 bases and 4 bases, there was a span of 19 bases. The V gene's germline CDR1 is MDHEN and CDR2 SYDVKM. PCR involved 60 Vbeta and 13 Jbeta primers. The repertoire was sequenced with immunoSEQ multiplex PCR; TCRdb's copy has only in-frame clones and lacks some. The sample lists more than 110,000 clones; about 80% were seen once. The sequenced material came from PBMCs. This receptor was taken from a male donor in good health and CMV-seronegative. The V call is TRBV28, the J call TRBJ2-2; D is perhaps TRBD1 (6 bases). CDR3 amino acids: CASSSIGTLIPTGELFF. The CDR3 bases are TGTGCCAGCAGTTCGATCGGGACACTAATACCCACCGGGGAGCTGTTTTTT.